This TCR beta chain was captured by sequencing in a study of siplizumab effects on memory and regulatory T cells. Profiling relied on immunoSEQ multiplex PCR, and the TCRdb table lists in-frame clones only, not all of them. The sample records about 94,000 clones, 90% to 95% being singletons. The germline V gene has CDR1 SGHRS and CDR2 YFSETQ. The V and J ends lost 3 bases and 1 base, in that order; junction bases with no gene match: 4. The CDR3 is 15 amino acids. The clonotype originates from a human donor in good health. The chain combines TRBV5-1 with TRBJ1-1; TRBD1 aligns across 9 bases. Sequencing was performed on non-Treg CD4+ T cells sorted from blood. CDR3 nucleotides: TGCGCCAGCAGCTCCGGACAGGGGAGGAACACTGAAGCTTTCTTT. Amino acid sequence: CASSSGQGRNTEAFF.